This T cell receptor beta chain was captured by sequencing in a study of response to subunit inactivated influenza vaccine. This clonotype came up many times. TCRdb used MiXCR to reprocess the RT-PCR reads, holding one entry per CDR3 protein. The sample has 150,000 to 200,000 distinct CDR3 sequences; around 10% are singletons. This specimen was CD8+ T cells sorted from PBMCs, taken around 25 months after vaccination. The sequence was obtained from a man aged 50-75 years who received an inactivated influenza vaccine.

This CDR3 is CASSLAGGYQETQYF. Written as DNA, the CDR3 is TGTGCCAGCAGCCTAGCGGGGGGGTACCAAGAGACCCAGTACTTC. The genes are TRBV12-3 or TRBV12-4 and TRBJ2-5; TRBD2 matches at 12 bases. V trimming: 6 bases; J trimming: 0 bases; junction bases outside the gene matches: 2. The CDR3 length is 15 residues.